This is a list of T cell receptor beta chains from one sample in a study of blood T cell repertoires in COVID-19. Clones were read by immunoSEQ multiplex PCR, and TCRdb kept only the in-frame ones, dropping some. The sample records around 300,000 clones, roughly 90% being singletons. The sequencing input was peripheral blood. These receptors all stem from a woman aged 45 to 65 with active or convalescent COVID-19. CDR3s include the opening cysteine and the closing phenylalanine or tryptophan. The order of the fields is CDR3 protein, CDR3 DNA, clone size, D gene, V gene, J gene. D genes are given only for firm matches. A row's size may be missing; if present it is once, few, many or a size class.

CASSPGAGPGELFF,TGTGCCAGCAGTCCTGGAGCGGGACCCGGGGAGCTGTTTTTT,once,TRBD2,TRBV14,TRBJ2-2
CASSSDRFQPQHF,TGTGCCAGCAGCTCAGACAGGTTTCAGCCCCAGCATTTT,NA,NA,TRBV7-2,TRBJ1-5
CASSQGGGRTEAFF,TGTGCCAGCAGCCAAGGGGGAGGTAGGACTGAAGCTTTCTTT,NA,NA,TRBV14,TRBJ1-1
CASSIANGDNEQFF,TGTGCCAGTAGTATCGCTAACGGGGACAATGAGCAGTTCTTC,NA,NA,TRBV19,TRBJ2-1
CAWSGGVSTDTQYF,TGTGCCTGGAGTGGGGGCGTCAGCACAGATACGCAGTATTTT,NA,NA,TRBV30,TRBJ2-3
CASSQTGSGGSPLHF,TGTGCCAGCAGCCAAACGGGTAGTGGTGGATCACCCCTCCACTTT,NA,NA,TRBV16,TRBJ1-6
CASSGDPDTGELFF,TGTGCCAGTTCGGGGGACCCAGACACCGGGGAGCTGTTTTTT,NA,NA,TRBV2,TRBJ2-2
CASRRDGRNSDEQYF,TGCGCCAGCAGAAGGGACGGGAGGAATTCCGACGAGCAGTACTTC,NA,TRBD2,TRBV5-1,TRBJ2-7
CASSSRGGGTEAFF,TGTGCCAGCAGCTCTAGGGGAGGTGGCACTGAAGCTTTCTTT,NA,NA,TRBV7-8,TRBJ1-1
CASSPEGAGGANVLTF,TGCGCCAGCAGCCCGGAGGGGGCGGGTGGGGCCAACGTCCTGACTTTC,NA,NA,TRBV5-1,TRBJ2-6
CASSPQEAGTTGYTF,TGTGCCAGCTCACCTCAGGAAGCCGGGACAACGGGCTACACCTTC,NA,NA,TRBV18,TRBJ1-2
CASSPASAPQETQYF,TGTGCCAGCAGCCCAGCTAGCGCCCCCCAAGAGACCCAGTACTTC,NA,NA,TRBV28,TRBJ2-5
CASSLGSGGSNEQFF,TGTGCCAGCAGCTTGGGTAGCGGGGGGTCGAATGAGCAGTTCTTC,few,TRBD2,TRBV5-4,TRBJ2-1
CASSVWVGGSGANVLTF,TGTGCCAGTAGTGTTTGGGTAGGGGGCTCTGGGGCCAACGTCCTGACTTTC,NA,NA,TRBV19,TRBJ2-6
CASSQGGTSAENEQFF,TGTGCCAGCAGCCAAGGGGGGACTAGTGCTGAGAATGAGCAGTTCTTC,few,TRBD2,TRBV3-1/TRBV3-2,TRBJ2-1